The 25 T cell receptor beta chains below were found in one sample sequenced in a study of radiation and T cells in renal cell carcinoma. Sequenced by immunoSEQ multiplex PCR; TCRdb stores in-frame clones only, minus some. The sample lists approximately 120,000 clones, about four fifths occurring once. Time point given: baseline pretreatment blood. Treatment reported: 15 Gy SBRT to primary tumor, nephrectomy 4 weeks later. The sequenced sample was blood, obtained from a patient whose treatment included radiotherapy and nephrectomy. The receptor source for this set is a woman in her fifties or sixties with renal cell carcinoma.

The V and J genes are TRBV2 and TRBJ2-1; the D gene is possibly TRBD2 (5 bases). V gave up 5 bases and J gave up 1 base, with 15 bases separating them. The germline V gene has CDR1 SNHLY and CDR2 FYNNEI. There are 16 residues in the CDR3. CDR3 coding DNA: TGTGCCAGCAGTACCCAGACGGGAAGGTCCTACAATGAGCAGTTCTTC. Protein product: CASSTQTGRSYNEQFF.

The chain uses TRBV5-8 and TRBJ1-5; D perhaps matches TRBD1 (5 bases). Trimming took 4 bases from V and 1 from J, leaving 12 bases between them. The CDR3 has 15 residues. Germline CDR1 SGHTS, CDR2 YDEGEE. This CDR3 is CASSLGGWSNQPQHF. DNA of the CDR3: TGTGCCAGCAGCCTGGGGGGGTGGAGCAATCAGCCCCAGCATTTT.

This chain uses TRBV10-3 with TRBJ2-4, with no clear D. Per germline, CDR1 ENHRY and CDR2 SYGVKD. The germline V and J ends were trimmed by 2 bases and 5 bases, with 13 bases remaining between them. The CDR3 covers 15 residues. This chain's CDR3 is CAISELGIDENIQYF. CDR3 DNA: TGTGCCATCAGTGAGCTGGGGATCGATGAAAACATTCAGTACTTC.

CDR3 in DNA: TGTGCCAGCAGCGTAGAAATGGAGGGGGTGACCTACGAGCAGTACTTC. Amino acid sequence: CASSVEMEGVTYEQYF. J is TRBJ2-7 and V is TRBV9; D may correspond to TRBD1 or TRBD2 (6 bases each). CDR1 and CDR2 from the germline V gene are SGDLS and YYNGEE. V was trimmed by 0 bases and J by 2 bases, leaving 15 bases between them. The CDR3 consists of 16 residues.

The chain couples TRBV7-9 to TRBJ2-7; weak D call: TRBD1 (7 bases). Germline V gene lookup returns CDR1 SEHNR and CDR2 FQNEAQ (reference sequence). V was shortened by 1 base and J by 5 bases, with 12 bases between the two germline ends. CDR3 length: 14 amino acids. The CDR3 here is CASSLGTRGDEQYF. CDR3 bases: TGTGCCAGCAGCTTAGGTACCAGGGGGGACGAGCAGTACTTC.

The rearrangement uses TRBV6-5 and TRBJ2-1; possible D gene TRBD2, 6 bases. This CDR3 is built from 13 residues. Trimming shortened V by 6 bases and J by 3 bases, and 9 bases separated the two germline ends. Germline V gene data show CDR1 as MNHEY and CDR2 as SVGAGI. Here the CDR3 DNA reads TGTGCCAGCAGGGAGGGGATCTACAATGAGCAGTTCTTC. This sequence encodes CASREGIYNEQFF.

V is TRBV27 and J is TRBJ2-3; TRBD2 aligns across 14 bases. The junction had 8 bases not matched to a gene; V was cut back by 6 bases and J by 6 bases. Germline assignment: CDR1 MNHEY and CDR2 SMNVEV (reference sequence). CDR3 size: 16 residues. CDR3 in amino acids: CASSPTSGGAMDTQYF. The CDR3 bases are TGTGCCAGCAGCCCGACTAGCGGGGGGGCGATGGATACGCAGTATTTT.

This chain links TRBV7-9 with TRBJ2-7; D gene ambiguous. The V and J ends lost 1 base and 2 bases respectively, with 3 bases between them. This CDR3 is built from 12 residues. Looked up from germline, CDR1 is SEHNR and CDR2 is FQNEAQ (reference sequence). CDR3 in DNA: TGTGCCAGCAGCTTAGAAGCCTACGAGCAGTACTTC. Translated: CASSLEAYEQYF.

The rearrangement links TRBV6-5 to TRBJ1-1; a possible D gene is TRBD1 (5 bases). This CDR3 has 15 residues. The germline CDR1 and CDR2 sequences are MNHEY and SVGAGI. V was shortened by 2 bases and J by 4 bases, with 14 bases between the two germline ends. CDR3 loop: CASSYLVGVGTEAFF. The CDR3 DNA is TGTGCCAGCAGTTACCTCGTAGGGGTCGGCACTGAAGCTTTCTTT.

This chain uses TRBV28 with TRBJ1-1; no reliable D call. Germline assignment: CDR1 MDHEN and CDR2 SYDVKM. Trimming took 3 bases from V and 5 from J, leaving 4 bases between them. CDR3 length: 11 amino acids. The CDR3 loop is CASSLSTEAFF. CDR3 coding DNA: TGTGCCAGCAGTTTGAGTACTGAAGCTTTCTTT.

V usage is TRBV14 and J usage is TRBJ2-1; D gene uncertain. Germline assignment: CDR1 SGHDN and CDR2 FVKESK. V lost 2 bases, J lost 5 bases, and 10 bases lay in between. CDR3 length: 14 residues. The CDR3 DNA reads TGTGCCAGCAGCCAAAGGTTGACCCACAATGAGCAGTTCTTC. This gives the protein CASSQRLTHNEQFF.

The chain uses TRBV30 and TRBJ2-5; 13 bases map to TRBD2. Trimming removed 8 bases from V and 5 bases from J; junction bases left unmatched: 5. The CDR3 has 13 amino acids. Germline V CDR1 and CDR2: GTSNPN, SVGIG (reference sequence). For the CDR3, the DNA is TGTGCCCGGACTAGCGGGAGTTATGAGACCCAGTACTTC. It yields the protein CARTSGSYETQYF.

The gene calls are TRBV29-1 and TRBJ1-4; 11 nucleotides match TRBD1. Germline V gene lookup returns CDR1 SQVTM and CDR2 ANQGSEA. The V gene end was trimmed by 3 bases and the J gene end by 16 bases; junction bases not matched to a gene: 13. The CDR3 is made up of 14 amino acids. CDR3 in amino acids: CSVEEGQGGSRRFF. The DNA of the CDR3 is TGCAGCGTTGAGGAGGGACAGGGGGGATCACGTCGGTTTTTT.

The V call is TRBV7-2, the J call TRBJ2-7, with TRBD1 identical over 11 bases. V shed 1 base, J shed 1 base, and the junction held 6 bases outside the gene matches. Looked up from germline, CDR1 is SGHTA and CDR2 is FQGNSA. This CDR3 region has 17 residues. CDR3 sequence reads: CASSLVAGTGGSYEQYF. The DNA for the CDR3 is TGTGCCAGCAGCTTAGTCGCGGGGACAGGGGGTTCCTACGAGCAGTACTTC.

This chain links TRBV4-2 with TRBJ2-3; maybe TRBD1 (6 bases). V was pared by 4 bases and J by 0 bases, with 14 bases between. There are 16 residues in the CDR3. Germline V lookup: CDR1 LGHNA, CDR2 YNFKEQ. CDR3 protein: CASSRTGTSSTDTQYF. The CDR3, as DNA: TGTGCCAGCAGCCGCACTGGGACATCTAGCACAGATACGCAGTATTTT.

The chain links TRBV4-1 to TRBJ2-1; TRBD2 matches at 7 bases. Germline loops: CDR1 MGHRA, CDR2 YSYEKL. The V gene end was trimmed by 3 bases and the J gene end by 2 bases; junction bases not matched to a gene: 22. CDR3 length: 21 residues. In nucleotides, the CDR3 is TGCGCCAGCAGCCAGAATTCATTAGCGGGCACTAAGACCAGAACCTACAATGAGCAGTTCTTC. It yields the protein CASSQNSLAGTKTRTYNEQFF.

This clone was counted at least ten times. The chain employs TRBV28 and TRBJ1-6; 8 positions match TRBD1. Per the germline V gene, CDR1 is MDHEN and CDR2 is SYDVKM. CDR3 size: 14 residues. The trim removed 4 bases at V and 10 bases at J, leaving 6 bases unmatched. As DNA, the CDR3 is TGTGCCAGCAGTTCCCGGACAGGGCCCTCACCCCTCCACTTT. Residues: CASSSRTGPSPLHF. Using reference TRBV28 and TRBJ1-6 for the parts outside the CDR3, the full variable domain is DVKVTQSSRYLVKRTGEKVFLECVQDMDHENMFWYRQDPGLGLRLIYFSYDVKMKEKGDIPEGYSVSREKKERFSLILESASTNQTSMYLCASSSRTGPSPLHFGNGTRLTVT.

The chain couples TRBV2 to TRBJ1-5; possibly TRBD1 for D (5 bases). Germline V gene lookup returns CDR1 SNHLY and CDR2 FYNNEI. The germline V and J ends were trimmed by 4 bases and 8 bases, with 12 bases remaining between them. The CDR3 contains 13 residues. The CDR3 DNA reads TGTGCCAGCAGTGTTATGGTGGGGGAGCCCCAGCATTTT. It specifies CASSVMVGEPQHF.

V usage is TRBV2 and J usage is TRBJ1-5; 8 nucleotides match TRBD1. V trimming: 6 bases; J trimming: 1 base; junction bases outside the gene matches: 5. Germline values: CDR1 SNHLY, CDR2 FYNNEI. This CDR3 comprises 15 residues. The CDR3 DNA sequence: TGTGCCAGCAGAGCGGGACAGGAGAGCAATCAGCCCCAGCATTTT. This sequence encodes CASRAGQESNQPQHF.

The rearrangement uses TRBV25-1 and TRBJ2-5, with no clear D. The germline gives CDR1 MGHDK, CDR2 SYGVNS. The CDR3 is made up of 14 amino acids. V lost 4 bases, J lost 1 base, and 10 bases lay in between. The CDR3 DNA sequence: TGTGCCAGCAGTGGTTTCACAGCCCAAGAGACCCAGTACTTC. Its translation is CASSGFTAQETQYF.

The chain employs TRBV19 and TRBJ1-2, with D perhaps TRBD1 (6 bases). The CDR3 spans 15 residues. The germline V and J ends were trimmed by 3 bases and 0 bases, with 11 bases remaining between them. Germline values: CDR1 LNHDA, CDR2 SQIVND (reference sequence). The CDR3 nucleotides read TGTGCCAGTAGTATCTCGACAGGACCTAACTATGGCTACACCTTC. It codes for CASSISTGPNYGYTF.

V and J are TRBV5-6 and TRBJ2-7; D is ambiguous. Looked up from germline, CDR1 is SGHDT and CDR2 is YYEEEE. The germline V and J ends were trimmed by 10 bases and 6 bases, with 20 bases remaining between them. The CDR3 length is 13 residues. The CDR3 DNA reads TGTGCCGCTGGATGGGGTCGTGGACGCGAGCAGTACTTC. Residues: CAAGWGRGREQYF.

V usage is TRBV6-1 and J usage is TRBJ2-7; TRBD2 is a possible D gene (5 bases). Trimming shortened V by 4 bases and J by 0 bases, and 19 bases separated the two germline ends. CDR3 length equals 17 residues. Germline V gene data show CDR1 as MNHNS and CDR2 as SASEGT. CDR3 coding DNA: TGTGCCAGCAGTGCCTCTACCGGGGTCTCCCGCTCCTACGAGCAGTACTTC. Encoded protein: CASSASTGVSRSYEQYF.

The chain links TRBV18 to TRBJ2-3; 8 bases align to TRBD2. The length of the CDR3 is 16 residues. The V gene end was trimmed by 2 bases and the J gene end by 4 bases; junction bases not matched to a gene: 8. From germline, CDR1 is KGHSH and CDR2 LQKENI. In DNA, the CDR3 is TGTGCCAGCTCACCAACGGGACTAGGAACTTCAGATACGCAGTATTTT. This translates into CASSPTGLGTSDTQYF. Full variable domain (missing parts from reference TRBV18 and TRBJ2-3): NAGVMQNPRHLVRRRGQEARLRCSPMKGHSHVYWYRQLPEEGLKFMVYLQKENIIDESGMPKERFSAEFPKEGPSILRIQQVVRGDSAAYFCASSPTGLGTSDTQYFGPGTRLTVL.

In this sample, this clone turned up a few times. The genes are TRBV10-3 and TRBJ2-6, with D uncertain. This CDR3 spans 14 amino acids. V was shortened by 3 bases and J by 1 base, with 4 bases between the two germline ends. Germline V gene sequence: CDR1 ENHRY, CDR2 SYGVKD. CDR3 loop: CAISDLSGANVLTF. Written as DNA, the CDR3 is TGTGCCATCAGTGACTTGTCTGGGGCCAACGTCCTGACTTTC.